These T cell receptor beta chains were read from a single sample in a study of immune evolution from preneoplasia to lung adenocarcinoma. Using immunoSEQ multiplex PCR, the repertoire was profiled, and TCRdb retains in-frame clones only, with some absent. The sample consists of 10,000 or so clones, roughly 88% of them appearing once. Sequences were obtained from FFPE minimally invasive lung adenocarcinoma tissue. The origin of the receptors is a person aged 70 to 85 with lung adenocarcinoma. Both conserved end residues are part of each CDR3. The order of the fields is J gene, V gene, CDR3 length, D gene, clone size, CDR3 DNA, CDR3 protein. D genes are given only for firm matches. For some rows the clone size is stated as once, few or many, or as a class when expanded; others skip it.

J gene: TRBJ1-2
V gene: TRBV11-2
CDR3 length: 13
D gene: .
clone size: .
CDR3 DNA: TGTGCCAGCAGCTTAGGCCGCCACCATGGCTACACCTTC
CDR3 protein: CASSLGRHHGYTF

J gene: TRBJ2-5
V gene: TRBV2
CDR3 length: 14
D gene: .
clone size: few
CDR3 DNA: TGTGCCAGCAGAGAGACAGGCGGTCGGGAGACCCAGTACTTC
CDR3 protein: CASRETGGRETQYF

J gene: TRBJ2-7
V gene: TRBV7-2
CDR3 length: 16
D gene: .
clone size: few
CDR3 DNA: TGTGCCAGCAGCTTAGCCAAAGACTGGCGAACCTACGAGCAGTACTTC
CDR3 protein: CASSLAKDWRTYEQYF

J gene: TRBJ2-7
V gene: TRBV19
CDR3 length: 14
D gene: TRBD1
clone size: .
CDR3 DNA: TGTGCCAGTAGAACCGGGACAGGGACGAACGAGCAGTACTTC
CDR3 protein: CASRTGTGTNEQYF

J gene: TRBJ2-7
V gene: TRBV10-1
CDR3 length: 14
D gene: .
clone size: .
CDR3 DNA: TGCGCCAGCAGTGAATCCATGGAGGTGAGAGAGCAGTACTTC
CDR3 protein: CASSESMEVREQYF

J gene: TRBJ2-1
V gene: TRBV5-1
CDR3 length: 17
D gene: TRBD1
clone size: .
CDR3 DNA: TGCGCCAGCAGCTGGCCTGGGACAGCACCCTCCTACAATGAGCAGTTCTTC
CDR3 protein: CASSWPGTAPSYNEQFF

J gene: TRBJ1-1
V gene: TRBV7-9
CDR3 length: 13
D gene: .
clone size: .
CDR3 DNA: TGTGCCAGCAGCTCCCAAGGGAACACTGAAGCTTTCTTT
CDR3 protein: CASSSQGNTEAFF

J gene: TRBJ1-1
V gene: TRBV5-1
CDR3 length: 12
D gene: .
clone size: .
CDR3 DNA: TGCGCCAGCAGCCATGAGAACACTGAAGCTTTCTTT
CDR3 protein: CASSHENTEAFF

J gene: TRBJ2-1
V gene: TRBV5-6
CDR3 length: 15
D gene: TRBD1
clone size: .
CDR3 DNA: TGTGCCAGCAGCCCCGGGACAGGGGGCTACAATGAGCAGTTCTTC
CDR3 protein: CASSPGTGGYNEQFF

J gene: TRBJ1-2
V gene: TRBV19
CDR3 length: 15
D gene: .
clone size: .
CDR3 DNA: TGTGCCAGTACTTTCAGCCAGGGAGTACGAGGTGGCTACACCTTC
CDR3 protein: CASTFSQGVRGGYTF

J gene: TRBJ2-7
V gene: TRBV7-8
CDR3 length: 16
D gene: .
clone size: .
CDR3 DNA: TGTGCCAGCAGCTTAGTCGGGGGCCTACGCACCTACGAGCAGTACTTC
CDR3 protein: CASSLVGGLRTYEQYF

J gene: TRBJ2-1
V gene: TRBV4-1
CDR3 length: 14
D gene: .
clone size: .
CDR3 DNA: TGCGCCAGCAGCCAAGATCGGTCCTACAATGAGCAGTTCTTC
CDR3 protein: CASSQDRSYNEQFF

J gene: TRBJ1-3
V gene: TRBV6-6
CDR3 length: 14
D gene: .
clone size: .
CDR3 DNA: TGTGCCAGCAGAGACAGGTCCTCTGGAAACACCATATATTTT
CDR3 protein: CASRDRSSGNTIYF

J gene: TRBJ1-5
V gene: TRBV5-1
CDR3 length: 14
D gene: .
clone size: .
CDR3 DNA: TGCGCCAGCAGCTTGGGGACAGTAGACCAGCCCCAGCATTTT
CDR3 protein: CASSLGTVDQPQHF

J gene: TRBJ1-2
V gene: TRBV6-1
CDR3 length: 15
D gene: TRBD1
clone size: .
CDR3 DNA: TGTGCCAGCCTAGGGACAGCCCCAGGGATCTATGGCTACACCTTC
CDR3 protein: CASLGTAPGIYGYTF

J gene: TRBJ2-2
V gene: TRBV7-2
CDR3 length: 14
D gene: .
clone size: .
CDR3 DNA: TGTGCCAGCAGCTTAGTACACCTCACCGGGGAGCTGTTTTTT
CDR3 protein: CASSLVHLTGELFF

J gene: TRBJ1-1
V gene: TRBV7-2
CDR3 length: 16
D gene: .
clone size: once
CDR3 DNA: TGTGCCAGCAGCTTAGTTTTTACAGGGAGGCGCACTGAAGCTTTCTTT
CDR3 protein: CASSLVFTGRRTEAFF

J gene: TRBJ2-7
V gene: TRBV10-1
CDR3 length: 13
D gene: .
clone size: .
CDR3 DNA: TGCGCCAGCAGTAGAGAGGGAATCCACGAGCAGTACTTC
CDR3 protein: CASSREGIHEQYF

J gene: TRBJ1-6
V gene: TRBV30
CDR3 length: 12
D gene: .
clone size: .
CDR3 DNA: TGTGCCTGGAGTGCCGGGAATTCACCCCTCCACTTT
CDR3 protein: CAWSAGNSPLHF

J gene: TRBJ1-6
V gene: TRBV11-1
CDR3 length: 14
D gene: .
clone size: .
CDR3 DNA: TGTGCCAGCAGCTTGGACATTTACAATTCACCCCTCCACTTT
CDR3 protein: CASSLDIYNSPLHF

J gene: TRBJ2-7
V gene: TRBV2
CDR3 length: 14
D gene: .
clone size: .
CDR3 DNA: TGTGCCAGCAGATATAGACGGGGTCACTACGAGCAGTACTTC
CDR3 protein: CASRYRRGHYEQYF

J gene: TRBJ2-3
V gene: TRBV29-1
CDR3 length: 16
D gene: TRBD2
clone size: .
CDR3 DNA: TGCAGCGTTGTGCCTAGCGGGGGCCCTAGCACAGATACGCAGTATTTT
CDR3 protein: CSVVPSGGPSTDTQYF

J gene: TRBJ1-1
V gene: TRBV4-1
CDR3 length: 14
D gene: .
clone size: .
CDR3 DNA: TGCGCCAGCAGCACCTCCAACAGGAACACTGAAGCTTTCTTT
CDR3 protein: CASSTSNRNTEAFF

J gene: TRBJ1-1
V gene: TRBV28
CDR3 length: 14
D gene: .
clone size: once
CDR3 DNA: TGTGCCAGCAGTCGAAGGGTAGTGAGGACTGAAGCTTTCTTT
CDR3 protein: CASSRRVVRTEAFF

J gene: TRBJ2-1
V gene: TRBV11-3
CDR3 length: 15
D gene: .
clone size: few
CDR3 DNA: TGTGCCAGCAGCCCGGACGGAGCCTCCTACAATGAGCAGTTCTTC
CDR3 protein: CASSPDGASYNEQFF

J gene: TRBJ2-3
V gene: TRBV27
CDR3 length: 16
D gene: .
clone size: once
CDR3 DNA: TGTGCCAGCAGTTTGCTAAGGCGGCCTAGCACAGATACGCAGTATTTT
CDR3 protein: CASSLLRRPSTDTQYF

J gene: TRBJ2-5
V gene: TRBV7-3
CDR3 length: 15
D gene: .
clone size: .
CDR3 DNA: TGTGCCAGCAGCCGATCAACGGGGGTACAAGAGACCCAGTACTTC
CDR3 protein: CASSRSTGVQETQYF

J gene: TRBJ1-1
V gene: TRBV11-2
CDR3 length: 18
D gene: .
clone size: .
CDR3 DNA: TGTGCCAGCAGCTCCGTTTTGGGCAGCCCCACGAGGCAGCAGGAGGCTTTCTTT
CDR3 protein: CASSSVLGSPTRQQEAFF

J gene: TRBJ2-5
V gene: TRBV2
CDR3 length: 10
D gene: .
clone size: .
CDR3 DNA: TGTGCCAGCAGTGAAGAGACCCAGTACTTC
CDR3 protein: CASSEETQYF

J gene: TRBJ2-4
V gene: TRBV2
CDR3 length: 15
D gene: TRBD1
clone size: .
CDR3 DNA: TGTGCCAGCAAGACATACAGGGGTTCCAAAAACATTCAGTACTTC
CDR3 protein: CASKTYRGSKNIQYF

J gene: TRBJ2-2
V gene: TRBV27
CDR3 length: 14
D gene: .
clone size: .
CDR3 DNA: TGTGCCAGCAGAGGATTCCGGTGGGCCGGGGAGCTGTTTTTT
CDR3 protein: CASRGFRWAGELFF

J gene: TRBJ1-2
V gene: TRBV18
CDR3 length: 13
D gene: .
clone size: .
CDR3 DNA: TGTGCCAGCTCCCAAGCCTCGGACTATGGCTACACCTTC
CDR3 protein: CASSQASDYGYTF

J gene: TRBJ1-2
V gene: TRBV6-6
CDR3 length: 14
D gene: .
clone size: .
CDR3 DNA: TGTGCCAGCAGTTACTCGGAAGGGGCAGATGGCTACACCTTC
CDR3 protein: CASSYSEGADGYTF

J gene: TRBJ2-7
V gene: TRBV6-5
CDR3 length: 13
D gene: .
clone size: .
CDR3 DNA: TGTGCCAGCAGTTACATTCGGGATAGCCTCAAGTACTTC
CDR3 protein: CASSYIRDSLKYF

J gene: TRBJ1-4
V gene: TRBV18
CDR3 length: 14
D gene: .
clone size: .
CDR3 DNA: TGTGCCAGCTCTCCCCCGGACCCCCTTCTTGGACTGTTTTTT
CDR3 protein: CASSPPDPLLGLFF

J gene: TRBJ1-5
V gene: TRBV6-1
CDR3 length: 12
D gene: .
clone size: few
CDR3 DNA: TGTGCCAGCAACCTCCAAAATCAGCCCCAGCATTTT
CDR3 protein: CASNLQNQPQHF

J gene: TRBJ1-5
V gene: TRBV27
CDR3 length: 13
D gene: .
clone size: .
CDR3 DNA: TGTGCCAGCAGTTTATGGGTGGGACAGCCCCAGCATTTT
CDR3 protein: CASSLWVGQPQHF

J gene: TRBJ2-7
V gene: TRBV28
CDR3 length: 14
D gene: TRBD2
clone size: once
CDR3 DNA: TGTGCCAGCAGTTTCCCGGGGGGGCTATACGAGCAGTACTTC
CDR3 protein: CASSFPGGLYEQYF

J gene: TRBJ2-7
V gene: TRBV18
CDR3 length: 12
D gene: .
clone size: .
CDR3 DNA: TGTGCCAGCTCACCAACAATTCACGAGCAGTACTTC
CDR3 protein: CASSPTIHEQYF

J gene: TRBJ2-5
V gene: TRBV15
CDR3 length: 14
D gene: .
clone size: .
CDR3 DNA: TGTGCCACCAGCAGAGCTTTCGGTATGGAGACCCAGTACTTC
CDR3 protein: CATSRAFGMETQYF

J gene: TRBJ2-7
V gene: TRBV28
CDR3 length: 16
D gene: TRBD2
clone size: .
CDR3 DNA: TGTGCCAGCAGGTCTCCCGCGGGGGGCTCGAGCTACGAGCAGTACTTC
CDR3 protein: CASRSPAGGSSYEQYF

J gene: TRBJ2-5
V gene: TRBV7-3
CDR3 length: 13
D gene: .
clone size: .
CDR3 DNA: TGTGCCAGCAGCCGCCTAGCAGCGGAGACCCAGTACTTC
CDR3 protein: CASSRLAAETQYF

J gene: TRBJ2-6
V gene: TRBV6-1
CDR3 length: 16
D gene: .
clone size: .
CDR3 DNA: TGTGCCAGCAGTGCCGACAGGACCTCCGGGGCCAACGTCCTGACTTTC
CDR3 protein: CASSADRTSGANVLTF

J gene: TRBJ1-2
V gene: TRBV5-1
CDR3 length: 13
D gene: .
clone size: .
CDR3 DNA: TGCGCCAGCAGCTCCGAGATTAACTATGGCTACACCTTC
CDR3 protein: CASSSEINYGYTF

J gene: TRBJ2-7
V gene: TRBV6-5
CDR3 length: 15
D gene: TRBD2
clone size: .
CDR3 DNA: TGTGCCAGCAGTACTATTACTAGCGGGGGCGGAGAGCAGTACTTC
CDR3 protein: CASSTITSGGGEQYF

J gene: TRBJ2-7
V gene: TRBV10-3
CDR3 length: 14
D gene: TRBD1
clone size: once
CDR3 DNA: TGTGCCGTACTACCTGGGACAGGACAATACGAGCAGTACTTC
CDR3 protein: CAVLPGTGQYEQYF

J gene: TRBJ1-5
V gene: TRBV28
CDR3 length: 14
D gene: .
clone size: .
CDR3 DNA: TGTGCCAGCAGTTCCGGAGGAATCAATCAGCCCCAGCATTTT
CDR3 protein: CASSSGGINQPQHF

J gene: TRBJ1-2
V gene: TRBV4-2
CDR3 length: 17
D gene: TRBD1
clone size: .
CDR3 DNA: TGTGCCAGCAGCCACACCGGAACAGGGGGCGCCTCCTATGGCTACACCTTC
CDR3 protein: CASSHTGTGGASYGYTF